Below, one TCR beta chain is given with its context. Its antigen remains unidentified. Base-call qualities are not available, and no considerably larger clone is one nucleotide away. This sample is part of a study of blood T cell repertoires in COVID-19 (dated by TCRdb to 2019 to 2021). In terms of the full investigation: Samples from collaborators originated in the United States, Italy and Spain and spanned both the acute and convalescent phases of COVID-19. The prospective study material was composed of cDNA or gDNA derived from T cells, B-cell-depleted T cells, or PBMCs. Deeply sampled blood TCRbeta repertoires from subjects exposed to, actively infected with, or recovered from COVID-19 were included in the dataset. The repertoires were made available in a free public database intended to serve as a resource for research on the immune response to SARS-CoV-2. Samples were obtained from the ongoing ImmuneRACE study (first 160 participants) and from 1,200 or so subjects provided by 6 global collaborators. A de-identified subject ID, COVID-19 status, age in years and sex were almost always included in the sample metadata. Where available, HLA class I and class II types were taken from metadata supplied by the sample provider and were not determined by assay-based typing. Broad study findings and their caveats: Clinical and demographic metadata were provided uncurated, with the amount varying by source and participant.

Collaborating institutions collected whole blood in K2EDTA tubes following their own protocols. Collaborator samples were shipped for TCRbeta analysis as frozen whole blood, isolated PBMCs, or DNA extracted from either sample type. The immunoSEQ Assay, a bias-controlled multiplex PCR, was used to amplify TCRbeta CDR3 regions from genomic DNA. The authors' pipeline ran thus. Within the assay, amplification of reference gene primers was used to estimate how many nucleated cells each sample contained. To quantify the absolute abundance of each unique TCRbeta CDR3 rearrangement, sequence reads were collapsed and filtered. For each sample, productive Simpson clonality was calculated as the square root of Simpson's diversity index across productive rearrangements. Sourced from immuneACCESS, this table was stored by TCRdb with only in-frame sequences that have V and J called. A share of the clones is absent; for the studies checked, an unresolved V gene accounts for under half, and the remainder has no known explanation. V and J calls and clone size are copied from that table; D and trimming were computed from the DNA. The sample table shows 200,000 to 250,000 clones, and roughly nine tenths are seen once. 6.2% of the sample belongs to the ten largest clones.

Trimming accounts for 4 bases at V and 4 bases at J, while the number of junction bases matched to no gene is 7. As encoded in the germline V gene (reference sequence), CDR1 is LNHNV while CDR2 is YYDKDF. Inclusive of the bounding cysteine and phenylalanine, the CDR3 is 15 residues long. Just CDR3 DNA is preserved here, 45 bases in frame from base 1. This sequence was found in a man between 60 and 75 years old with acute or convalescent COVID-19. The sequencing sample was made of peripheral blood. This chain is built from TRBV15 and TRBJ2-1; 7 middle bases align to TRBD1. The DNA sequence reads TGTGCCACCAGCACTCTTAGGACAGGATACAATGAGCAGTTCTTC. This sequence encodes CATSTLRTGYNEQFF.